This entry concerns a single T cell receptor (beta chain). Primers for the PCR totalled 60 Vbeta and 13 Jbeta. Clones were read by immunoSEQ multiplex PCR, and TCRdb kept only the in-frame ones, dropping some. The sample carries approximately 160,000 clones, roughly 74% recorded once. This specimen belongs to a study of cytomegalovirus exposure and HLA in healthy donors. V was pared by 7 bases and J by 0 bases, with 10 bases between. The length of the CDR3 is 14 residues. CDR1 is SGHRS and CDR2 is YFSETQ in the germline V gene. Sequencing was performed on PBMCs. The rearrangement links TRBV5-1 to TRBJ2-2, with D maybe TRBD1 (5 bases). The TCR originated in a male donor in good health and CMV-seronegative. The CDR3 sequence: CASEDSSNTGELFF. The DNA of the CDR3 is TGCGCCAGCGAAGACAGCTCGAACACCGGGGAGCTGTTTTTT.